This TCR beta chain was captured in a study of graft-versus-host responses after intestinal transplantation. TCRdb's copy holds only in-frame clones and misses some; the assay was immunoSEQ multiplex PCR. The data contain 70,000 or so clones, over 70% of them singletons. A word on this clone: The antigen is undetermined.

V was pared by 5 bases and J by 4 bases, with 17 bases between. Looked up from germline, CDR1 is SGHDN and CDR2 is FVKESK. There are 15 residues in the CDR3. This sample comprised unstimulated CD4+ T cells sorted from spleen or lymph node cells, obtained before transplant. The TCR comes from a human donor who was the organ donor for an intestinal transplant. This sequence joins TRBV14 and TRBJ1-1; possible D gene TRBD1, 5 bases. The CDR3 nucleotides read TGTGCCAGCAGCGAATTCGGGGGAATTGGCACTGAAGCTTTCTTT. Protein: CASSEFGGIGTEAFF.